This T cell receptor (beta chain) stems from a study of OX40 agonist ivuxolimab in advanced cancers. Only in-frame clones appear in the TCRdb table, and some are missing; sequencing was by immunoSEQ multiplex PCR. The profile shows 80,000 to 100,000 clones, 85% to 95% of them singletons. Looked up from germline, CDR1 is MNHEY and CDR2 is SVGAGI. CDR3 size: 14 residues. The ends lost 7 bases at V and 8 bases at J; junction bases unmatched: 11. The sample in question was CD4+ or CD8+ T cells sorted from blood, obtained in a trial of the OX40 agonist ivuxolimab. V and J are TRBV6-5 and TRBJ2-1; 7 nucleotides agree with TRBD2. The receptor's source is an adult with an advanced solid tumor such as melanoma, head and neck, liver or kidney cancer. In DNA, the CDR3 is TGTGCCAGCAACCCCCGACTAGCCTTGGATGAGCAGTTCTTC. It specifies CASNPRLALDEQFF.